This paragraph reports one T cell receptor (beta chain). Its antigen is as yet unknown. The data were taken from a study of cytomegalovirus exposure and HLA in healthy donors. The J segment lost 3 bases and the V segment lost 1 base, leaving 10 bases of the junction unmatched. There are 18 residues in the CDR3. Germline CDR1 reads SGHTA; CDR2 reads FQGNSA. Study results and caveats: Solely CMV serostatus was available to characterize immune exposure.

The PCR used 60 Vbeta and 13 Jbeta primers. Sequencing was performed with immunoSEQ multiplex PCR; in TCRdb, only in-frame clones are kept and a portion is missing. The sample has roughly 100,000 clones; around 80% are singletons. Sequenced input: PBMCs. This rearrangement joins TRBV7-2 to TRBJ2-3; TRBD2 matches at 10 bases. This clonotype was sampled from a man between 40 and 49 years old in good health and CMV-seropositive. The CDR3 coding sequence is TGTGCCAGCAGCTTAGGCCGCAGCGGGGGGGCTCGTACAGATACGCAGTATTTT. Amino acid sequence: CASSLGRSGGARTDTQYF.